This T cell receptor (beta chain) was recovered during a study of low-dose radiotherapy and immunotherapy resistance in tumors. Across the study: The study administered intravenous cyclophosphamide at 200 mg/m2 every two weeks, one day ahead of radiation and immunotherapy.

Time point noted: before trial treatment. The therapy administered to donors comprised nivolumab, ipilimumab, aspirin, low-dose cyclophosphamide and low-dose radiotherapy. A word on this clonotype: A far larger clone is one base from this, pointing to a likely read error.

Germline assignment: CDR1 MNHGY and CDR2 SAAAGT. This CDR3 region has 14 residues. TRAV- and TRBV-specific primers were used for first-strand cDNA, which covered alpha and beta chains. TCR amplification involved 15 to 20 PCR cycles with a constant-region primer and V-primer adapter. TCRdb re-called the reads through MiXCR, storing one row per CDR3 protein. The sample lists tens of thousands of distinct CDR3 sequences; just under 9.5% were seen once. The source of this sequence is a male donor with prostate cancer. The source material was PBMCs, sampled before treatment. The chain combines TRBV6-8 with TRBJ1-1; TRBD1 is a possible D gene (5 bases). The CDR3: CASSYYERGTEAVF. DNA of the CDR3: TGTGCCAGCAGTTACTACGAACGGGGGACTGAAGCTGTCTTT.